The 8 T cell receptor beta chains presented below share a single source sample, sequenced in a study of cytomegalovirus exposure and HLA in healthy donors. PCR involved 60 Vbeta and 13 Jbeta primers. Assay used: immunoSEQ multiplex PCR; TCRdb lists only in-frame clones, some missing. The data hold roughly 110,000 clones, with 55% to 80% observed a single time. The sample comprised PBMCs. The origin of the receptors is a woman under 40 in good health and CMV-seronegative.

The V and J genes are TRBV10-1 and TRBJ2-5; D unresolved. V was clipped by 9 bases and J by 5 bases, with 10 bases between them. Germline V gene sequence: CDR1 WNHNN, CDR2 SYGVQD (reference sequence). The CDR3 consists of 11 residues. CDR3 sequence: CARESQETQYF. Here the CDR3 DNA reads TGCGCCAGAGAAAGTCAGGAGACCCAGTACTTC.

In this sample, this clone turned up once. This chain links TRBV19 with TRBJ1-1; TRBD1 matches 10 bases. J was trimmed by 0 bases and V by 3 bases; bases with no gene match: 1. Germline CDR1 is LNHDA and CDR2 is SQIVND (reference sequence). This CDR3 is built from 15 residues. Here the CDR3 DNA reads TGTGCCAGTAGTATGGACAGGGGGTTGAACACTGAAGCTTTCTTT. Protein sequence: CASSMDRGLNTEAFF.

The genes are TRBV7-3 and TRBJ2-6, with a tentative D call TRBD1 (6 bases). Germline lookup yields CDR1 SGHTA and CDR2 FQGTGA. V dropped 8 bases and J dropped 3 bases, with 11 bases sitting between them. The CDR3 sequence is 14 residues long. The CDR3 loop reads CASEPGDGANVLTF. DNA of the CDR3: TGTGCCAGCGAGCCAGGGGATGGGGCCAACGTCCTGACTTTC.

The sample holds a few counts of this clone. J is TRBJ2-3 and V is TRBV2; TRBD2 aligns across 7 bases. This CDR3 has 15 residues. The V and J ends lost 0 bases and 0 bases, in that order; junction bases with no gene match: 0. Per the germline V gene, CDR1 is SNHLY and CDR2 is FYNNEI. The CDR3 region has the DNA TGTGCCAGCAGTGAAGCAGCGGGAAGCACAGATACGCAGTATTTT. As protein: CASSEAAGSTDTQYF.

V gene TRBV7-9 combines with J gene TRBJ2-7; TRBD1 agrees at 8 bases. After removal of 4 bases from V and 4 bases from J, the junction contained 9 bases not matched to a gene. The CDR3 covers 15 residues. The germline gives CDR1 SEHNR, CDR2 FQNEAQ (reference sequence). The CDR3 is CASSSTGDNVYEQYF. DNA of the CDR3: TGTGCCAGCAGCTCGACAGGGGATAATGTGTACGAGCAGTACTTC.

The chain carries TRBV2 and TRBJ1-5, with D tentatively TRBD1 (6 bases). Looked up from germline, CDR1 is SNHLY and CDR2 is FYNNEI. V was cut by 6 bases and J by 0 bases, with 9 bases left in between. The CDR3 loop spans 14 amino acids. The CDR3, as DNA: TGTGCCAGCAGCGCAGGGGTTAGCAATCAGCCCCAGCATTTT. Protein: CASSAGVSNQPQHF.

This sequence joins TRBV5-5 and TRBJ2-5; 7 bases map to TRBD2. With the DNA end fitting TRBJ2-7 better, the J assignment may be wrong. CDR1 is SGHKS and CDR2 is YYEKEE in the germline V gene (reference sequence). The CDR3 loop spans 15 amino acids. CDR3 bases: TGTGCCAGCAGCTTGGAACTAGCGTTAATTTACGAGCAGTACTTC. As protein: CASSLELALIYEQYF.

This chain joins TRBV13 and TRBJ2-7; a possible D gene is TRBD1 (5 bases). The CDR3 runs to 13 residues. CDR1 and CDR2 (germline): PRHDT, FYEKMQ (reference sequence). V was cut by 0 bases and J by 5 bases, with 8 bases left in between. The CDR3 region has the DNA TGTGCCAGCAGCTTAGGTTGGGGCAACGAGCAGTACTTC. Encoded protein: CASSLGWGNEQYF.